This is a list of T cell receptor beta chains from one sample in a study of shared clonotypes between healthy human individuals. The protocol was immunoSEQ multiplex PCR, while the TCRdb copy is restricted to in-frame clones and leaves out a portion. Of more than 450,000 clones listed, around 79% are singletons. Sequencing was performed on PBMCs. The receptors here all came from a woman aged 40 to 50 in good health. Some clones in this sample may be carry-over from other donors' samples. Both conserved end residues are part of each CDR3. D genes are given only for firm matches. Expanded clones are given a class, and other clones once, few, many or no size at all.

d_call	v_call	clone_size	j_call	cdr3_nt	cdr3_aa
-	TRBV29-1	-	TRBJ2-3	TGCAGCCTAGGGGGGGCTAGCACAGATACGCAGTATTTT	CSLGGASTDTQYF
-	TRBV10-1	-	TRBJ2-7	TGCGCCAGCAGTGAGTCGGGTTCAGCCGAGCAGTACTTC	CASSESGSAEQYF
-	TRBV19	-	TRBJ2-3	TGTGCCAGTATTGGGGCAGGCCGAACATCCCTCACAGATACGCAGTATTTT	CASIGAGRTSLTDTQYF
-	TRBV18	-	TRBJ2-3	TGTGCCAGCTCATCGAGCACAGATACGCAGTATTTT	CASSSSTDTQYF
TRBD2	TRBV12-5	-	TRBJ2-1	TGTGCTAGTGGAGCCGGGACTAGTTCTTTCGATGAGCAGTTCTTC	CASGAGTSSFDEQFF
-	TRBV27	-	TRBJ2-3	TGTGCCAGCAGTTTAAATCGGCCCAGCACAGATACGCAGTATTTT	CASSLNRPSTDTQYF
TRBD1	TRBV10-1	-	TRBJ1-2	TGCGCCAGCAGCCCGACAGGGTATGGCTATGGCTACACCTTC	CASSPTGYGYGYTF
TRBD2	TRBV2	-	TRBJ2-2	TGTGCCAGCAGAGGACTAGCGGAGAACACCGGGGAGCTGTTTTTT	CASRGLAENTGELFF
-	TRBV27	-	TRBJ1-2	TGTGCCAGCAGTTCTAAGGGTCCAGGAGGCTACACCTTC	CASSSKGPGGYTF
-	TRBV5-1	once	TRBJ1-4	TGCGCCAGCAGCTCCCCGGGTCAGGATGAAAAACTGTTTTTT	CASSSPGQDEKLFF